Below are 29 T cell receptor beta chains sequenced from a single sample in a study of T cells in Graves' hyperthyroidism and ophthalmopathy. Using RNA transcripts as the source, TCR beta CDR3 regions were amplified. RT-PCR in the first round (using the HTBI primer set) targeted the TCR CDR3. TCRdb re-analysed the multiplex PCR reads in MiXCR, keeping a single row per CDR3 protein. This sample has under 350,000 distinct CDR3 sequences; approximately 22% occur once, and the top ten carry around 45%. Sequences were obtained from blood. Receptor source: a woman aged 45-65 years with Graves' hyperthyroidism.

In this sample, this clonotype turned up many times. CDR3 region: CASSSLDQGLYEQYF. CDR3 coding DNA: TGTGCCAGCAGCTCTCTCGACCAAGGTCTCTACGAGCAGTACTTC. The chain has TRBV7-2 and TRBJ2-7; D is unclear. The germline V and J ends were trimmed by 4 bases and 3 bases, with 16 bases remaining between them. CDR3 length: 15 amino acids. Germline lookup yields CDR1 SGHTA and CDR2 FQGNSA.

The table lists this clonotype with a few counts. The chain is built from TRBV7-6 and TRBJ2-1, with 8 bases fitting TRBD2. J lost 4 bases, V lost 4 bases, and 3 bases had no gene match. In germline, CDR1 is SGHVS, CDR2 FNYEAQ. The CDR3 covers 14 residues. The CDR3 loop reads CASSSTSGYNEQFF. The CDR3, as DNA: TGTGCCAGCAGCTCCACTAGCGGTTACAATGAGCAGTTCTTC. Together with reference TRBV7-6 and TRBJ2-1, the CDR3 gives the full variable domain: GAGVSQSPRYKVTKRGQDVALRCDPISGHVSLYWYRQALGQGPEFLTYFNYEAQQDKSGLPNDRFSAERPEGSISTLTIQRTEQRDSAMYRCASSSTSGYNEQFFGPGTRLTVL.

This chain joins TRBV15 and TRBJ1-2; no definite D call. The CDR3 spans 15 residues. In germline, CDR1 is LNHNV, CDR2 YYDKDF (reference sequence). The V end lost 0 bases, the J end lost 4 bases, and 12 bases lay between the germline ends. CDR3 sequence (DNA): TGTGCCACCAGCAGAGATCCGACGGTGTTCTATGGCTACACCTTC. Residues: CATSRDPTVFYGYTF. The full variable domain, with the rest looked up from reference TRBV15 and TRBJ1-2, is DAMVIQNPRYQVTQFGKPVTLSCSQTLNHNVMYWYQQKSSQAPKLLFHYYDKDFNNEADTPDNFQSRRPNTSFCFLDIRSPGLGDTAMYLCATSRDPTVFYGYTFGSGTRLTVV.

In nucleotides, the CDR3 is TGTGCCAGCAGCCAAGACGGGACTAGCGTCAGGAATGAGCAGTTCTTC. Residues: CASSQDGTSVRNEQFF. V usage is TRBV4-2 and J usage is TRBJ2-1; 10 nucleotides agree with TRBD2. Germline-derived CDR1 and CDR2 are LGHNA and YNFKEQ. Trimming removed 0 bases from V and 7 bases from J; junction bases left unmatched: 6. The CDR3 consists of 16 residues.

The V gene is TRBV11-2, the J gene TRBJ1-1; D gene ambiguous. Trimming left V 0 bases short and J 2 bases short, with 7 bases between. Germline CDR1 reads SGHAT; CDR2 reads FQNNGV. The CDR3 is 14 amino acids. The CDR3 loop reads CASSLDASNTEAFF. The CDR3 DNA follows: TGTGCCAGCAGCTTAGATGCCTCTAACACTGAAGCTTTCTTT.

The chain uses TRBV2 and TRBJ1-1; D is perhaps TRBD1 (5 bases). The germline gives CDR1 SNHLY, CDR2 FYNNEI. The CDR3 has 15 residues. Trimming removed 6 bases at V and 0 bases at J, with 14 bases between. In DNA form, the CDR3 reads TGTGCCAGCAGACCGCCGGTAGGGGTGAACACTGAAGCTTTCTTT. This codes for CASRPPVGVNTEAFF.

This CDR3 is CSARGWGGTDTQYF. CDR3 bases: TGCAGTGCTAGAGGGTGGGGGGGCACAGATACGCAGTATTTT. This rearrangement joins TRBV20-1 to TRBJ2-3; TRBD2 might be the D (6 bases). V shed 1 base and J shed 1 base, with 9 bases lying between them. Germline CDR1 DFQATT, CDR2 SNEGSKA (reference sequence). This CDR3 contains 14 residues.

Comment on this clonotype: Sequence at one end of the junction differs from germline and may be a read error. The gene calls are TRBV28 and TRBJ2-2, with 13 bases identical to TRBD2. CDR3 length: 17 residues. Germline loops: CDR1 MDHEN, CDR2 SYDVKM. The CDR3 region has the DNA TGTGCCAGCAGCCTCACTAGCGGGGGGGCGAACACCGAGGAGCTGTTTTTT. Residues: CASSLTSGGANTEELFF.

There are a few counts of this clonotype. The chain combines TRBV7-6 with TRBJ2-7; TRBD1 matches at 9 bases. From germline, CDR1 is SGHVS and CDR2 FNYEAQ. The CDR3 loop spans 15 amino acids. J gave up 2 bases and V 6 bases, and 8 bases lay outside the gene matches. The CDR3 spells CASSPGTGSPYEQYF. The CDR3 DNA is TGTGCCAGCAGTCCCGGGACAGGGAGTCCCTACGAGCAGTACTTC.

This clonotype was seen more than once but under ten times. The CDR3 coding sequence is TGTGCCAGCAGTTTCTCGGGGACAGGGAAGGCCGGGGAGCTGTTTTTT. Translating it yields CASSFSGTGKAGELFF. This chain uses TRBV28 with TRBJ2-2, with 9 bases identical to TRBD1. V shed 3 bases, J shed 6 bases, and the junction held 8 bases outside the gene matches. The CDR3 sequence is 16 residues long. Germline CDR1 is MDHEN and CDR2 is SYDVKM.

This clonotype was counted ten times or more. The chain has TRBV12-3 or TRBV12-4 and TRBJ2-2; 7 bases align to TRBD2. Losses at the gene ends were 7 bases for V and 4 bases for J; bases not matched to a gene: 3. CDR3 length equals 13 residues. CDR3 nucleotide sequence: TGTGCCAGCAAAGGCGGGGGCACCGGGGAGCTGTTTTTT. Translating it yields CASKGGGTGELFF.

Many counts were recorded for this clonotype. The gene calls are TRBV7-6 and TRBJ2-5; 10 bases map to TRBD1. Germline CDR1 SGHVS, CDR2 FNYEAQ. The CDR3 runs 15 residues. The trim removed 4 bases at V and 5 bases at J, leaving 7 bases unmatched. DNA for the CDR3: TGTGCCAGCAGCTCGACCGGGACAGGGGCCGAGACCCAGTACTTC. Protein product: CASSSTGTGAETQYF.

The V call is TRBV19, the J call TRBJ2-7; 8 nucleotides line up with TRBD1. Germline values: CDR1 LNHDA, CDR2 SQIVND (reference sequence). The CDR3 extends over 16 amino acids. The V gene end was trimmed by 4 bases and the J gene end by 5 bases; junction bases not matched to a gene: 13. The CDR3 sequence: CASSRVQGALSHEQYF. DNA for the CDR3: TGTGCCAGTAGTAGAGTGCAGGGGGCCCTGTCCCACGAGCAGTACTTC. The full variable domain, completed using reference TRBV19 and TRBJ2-7, is DGGITQSPKYLFRKEGQNVTLSCEQNLNHDAMYWYRQDPGQGLRLIYYSQIVNDFQKGDIAEGYSVSREKKESFPLTVTSAQKNPTAFYLCASSRVQGALSHEQYFGPGTRLTVT.

Only a few counts were recorded for this clonotype. The chain links TRBV27 to TRBJ2-1; TRBD2 agrees at 9 bases. The J segment lost 9 bases and the V segment lost 3 bases, leaving 3 bases of the junction unmatched. This CDR3 is 13 amino acids long. Looked up from germline, CDR1 is MNHEY and CDR2 is SMNVEV (reference sequence). CDR3 sequence: CASSFTAGGEQFF. DNA for the CDR3: TGTGCCAGCAGTTTTACAGCGGGAGGTGAGCAGTTCTTC.

This clonotype occurred many times. The chain uses TRBV20-1 and TRBJ2-3; 10 bases match TRBD2. CDR3 length: 16 amino acids. The germline V gene encodes CDR1 DFQATT and CDR2 SNEGSKA (reference sequence). J gave up 2 bases and V 1 base, and 6 bases lay outside the gene matches. The CDR3 nucleotides read TGCAGTGCTAGAGGGAGAAGCGGGGGGGCCACAGATACGCAGTATTTT. Translating gives CSARGRSGGATDTQYF.

The chain couples TRBV10-1 to TRBJ2-4; D is ambiguous. The V and J ends lost 11 bases and 0 bases respectively, with 11 bases between them. Looked up from germline, CDR1 is WNHNN and CDR2 is SYGVQD (reference sequence). The CDR3 sequence is 13 residues long. The CDR3 reads CAGFTVAKNIQYF. CDR3 coding DNA: TGCGCCGGCTTCACGGTAGCCAAAAACATTCAGTACTTC.

This clonotype has only a few counts. The rearrangement links TRBV7-9 to TRBJ2-7; no reliable D call. This CDR3 spans 12 amino acids. Trimming cost V 6 bases and J 6 bases, with 12 bases left between them. Germline V CDR1 and CDR2: SEHNR, FQNEAQ (reference sequence). The CDR3 spells CASSSRQVEQYF. DNA for the CDR3: TGTGCCAGCAGTTCCAGACAAGTCGAGCAGTACTTC.

This clonotype was found many times. V is TRBV12-3 or TRBV12-4 and J is TRBJ2-5; perhaps D is TRBD1 or TRBD2 (5 bases each). Between the trimmed V and J ends, which lost 7 bases and 5 bases, there was a span of 17 bases. CDR3 length: 14 residues. CDR3 nucleotides: TGTGCCAGCACCATCACCCTAGGGGACGAGACCCAGTACTTC. This translates into CASTITLGDETQYF.

This clonotype was detected many times. The chain couples TRBV6-1 to TRBJ2-7; TRBD2 aligns across 12 bases. This CDR3 is 14 amino acids long. The V gene end was trimmed by 7 bases and the J gene end by 2 bases; junction bases not matched to a gene: 3. The germline gives CDR1 MNHNS, CDR2 SASEGT. In nucleotides, the CDR3 is TGTGCCAGCACCAGGACTAGCGGGACCTACGAGCAGTACTTC. Protein: CASTRTSGTYEQYF.

The CDR3: CSATGDNTDTQYF. The CDR3 DNA sequence: TGCAGCGCAACAGGGGACAACACAGATACGCAGTATTTT. V is TRBV29-1 and J is TRBJ2-3, with 7 bases aligning to TRBD1. Germline trimming cut 7 bases from V and 2 bases from J; bases unmatched to any gene: 6. The CDR3 spans 13 residues. Germline-derived CDR1 and CDR2 are SQVTM and ANQGSEA.

This clonotype was seen repeatedly, ten times or more. The chain uses TRBV7-9 and TRBJ2-7; TRBD2 matches at 8 bases. Germline-derived CDR1 and CDR2 are SEHNR and FQNEAQ (reference sequence). After removal of 3 bases from V and 5 bases from J, the junction contained 3 bases not matched to a gene. The CDR3 runs to 13 residues. CDR3 nucleotides: TGTGCCAGCAGCTTTGCGGGAGGTAACGAGCAGTACTTC. Protein sequence: CASSFAGGNEQYF.

The V call is TRBV6-1, the J call TRBJ2-7; unclear D gene. This CDR3 contains 12 residues. The germline V and J ends were trimmed by 6 bases and 1 base, with 7 bases remaining between them. Germline V gene sequence: CDR1 MNHNS, CDR2 SASEGT. The CDR3 protein is CASSQVSYEQYF. The CDR3, as DNA: TGTGCCAGCAGCCAAGTTTCCTACGAGCAGTACTTC.

This clonotype came up a few times. The chain couples TRBV6-2 or TRBV6-3 to TRBJ2-3, with D tentatively TRBD1 (6 bases). The CDR3 runs to 15 residues. CDR1 and CDR2 (germline): MNHEY, SVGEGT. The ends were cut back, 5 bases at V and 3 bases at J, with 15 bases in the middle. The CDR3 spells CASSLKGVKTDTQYF. As DNA, the CDR3 is TGTGCCAGCAGTCTCAAGGGGGTGAAGACAGATACGCAGTATTTT.

This clonotype was observed a handful of times. The V and J genes are TRBV24-1 and TRBJ1-4, with unresolved D. Germline values: CDR1 KGHDR, CDR2 SFDVKD. The CDR3 extends over 13 amino acids. Trimming shortened V by 9 bases and J by 7 bases, and 14 bases separated the two germline ends. The CDR3 DNA is TGTGCCACCTCTCCCCCAGGAGGTGAAAAACTGTTTTTT. Its translation: CATSPPGGEKLFF.

This clonotype came up many times. The chain combines TRBV24-1 with TRBJ2-1, with D perhaps assigned TRBD1 or TRBD2 (5 bases each). Trimming left V 4 bases short and J 5 bases short, with 14 bases between. CDR3 length equals 15 residues. Germline assignment: CDR1 KGHDR and CDR2 SFDVKD. For the CDR3, the DNA is TGTGCCACCAGTGACCCCCGGGACCTCGACAATGAGCAGTTCTTC. Amino acid sequence: CATSDPRDLDNEQFF.

In its sample, this clonotype was seen many times. This chain uses TRBV6-1 with TRBJ2-7; 9 bases are a match to TRBD2. Germline CDR1 reads MNHNS; CDR2 reads SASEGT. The CDR3 is 14 amino acids. J was trimmed by 4 bases and V by 11 bases; bases with no gene match: 12. CDR3 DNA sequence: TGTGCCTCGACTAGCGGCCGAGACGCTTACGAGCAGTACTTC. This gives the protein CASTSGRDAYEQYF.

The genes are TRBV12-3 or TRBV12-4 and TRBJ2-1; no clear D. There are 13 residues in the CDR3. The V and J ends lost 7 bases and 5 bases respectively, with 12 bases between them. CDR3 sequence reads: CASITRRDNEQFF. Here the CDR3 DNA reads TGTGCCAGCATCACCAGGCGAGACAATGAGCAGTTCTTC.

This clonotype occurred many times. The chain's CDR3 is CASSGGAPFGYTF. In DNA, the CDR3 is TGCGCCAGCAGCGGAGGGGCCCCCTTTGGCTACACCTTC. V is TRBV5-1 and J is TRBJ1-2, with TRBD1 as a possible D gene (5 bases). The CDR3 contains 13 residues. The V gene lost 4 bases and the J gene lost 7 bases, with 14 bases spanning the gap. Germline assignment: CDR1 SGHRS and CDR2 YFSETQ.

This clonotype was seen at least ten times. CDR3 coding DNA: TGTGCCAGCAGTCCTCGGGTAGCGGGGGGTTCGGGGCAGTTCTTC. This translates into CASSPRVAGGSGQFF. The chain employs TRBV12-3 or TRBV12-4 and TRBJ2-1; 10 bases are shared with TRBD2. The CDR3 has 15 amino acids. V trimming: 5 bases; J trimming: 12 bases; junction bases outside the gene matches: 13.